This T cell receptor (beta chain) emerged from a study of blood T cell repertoires in COVID-19. Turning to the study itself: Both acute and convalescent COVID-19 samples were obtained from the United States, Italy and Spain. The cDNA or gDNA used as material had been derived from T cells, B-cell-depleted T cells, or PBMCs.

This clone was detected only once. Assay: immunoSEQ multiplex PCR; the TCRdb copy retains only in-frame clones and omits some. The sample lists roughly 110,000 clones, approximately 81% seen once, with about an eighth in the top ten. There are 15 residues in the CDR3. From germline, CDR1 is SGHNT and CDR2 YYREEE (reference sequence). The V gene end was trimmed by 3 bases and the J gene end by 4 bases; junction bases not matched to a gene: 4. Sequencing input: peripheral blood. The TCR originated in a human donor in a cohort sampled during active COVID-19. The gene calls are TRBV5-4 and TRBJ2-1, with 10 nucleotides matching TRBD1. In DNA, the CDR3 is TGTGCCAGCAGCTCGGGACAGGGGTCTTACAATGAGCAGTTCTTC. This codes for CASSSGQGSYNEQFF.